This TCR beta chain was identified in a study of Graves' ophthalmopathy and Graves' hyperthyroidism. As concerns this clonotype: This may stem from a read error, because a much larger clone lies one nucleotide away.

Other autoimmune disease, uncontrolled infection, pregnancy and lactation led to exclusion. Amplification targeted the TCR beta CDR3 regions, with RNA transcripts as the source material. A first-round RT-PCR used HTBI primers, followed by a second-round multiplex PCR. TCRdb redid the calling of the multiplex PCR reads with MiXCR, one entry per CDR3 protein. Of approximately 700,000 distinct CDR3 sequences in the sample, 40% were seen once. The CDR3 length is 11 residues. Sequencing used peripheral blood. The chain recombines TRBV12-3 or TRBV12-4 with TRBJ1-2; D ambiguous. The TCR was taken from an adult man with Graves' ophthalmopathy. CDR3 DNA sequence: TGTGCCAGCAGCATCCAGGAGGGCTTCACCTTC. It encodes CASSIQEGFTF.